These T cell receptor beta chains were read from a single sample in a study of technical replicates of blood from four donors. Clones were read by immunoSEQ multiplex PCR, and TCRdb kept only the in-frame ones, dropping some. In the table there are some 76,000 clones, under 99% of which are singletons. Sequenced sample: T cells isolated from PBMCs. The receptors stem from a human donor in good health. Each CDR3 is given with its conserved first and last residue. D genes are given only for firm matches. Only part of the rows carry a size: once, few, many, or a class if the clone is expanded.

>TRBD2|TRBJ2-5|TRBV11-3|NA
TGTGCCAGCAGCTTAGAAGGGACTAGCGCCCTACAAGAGACCCAGTACTTC
CASSLEGTSALQETQYF
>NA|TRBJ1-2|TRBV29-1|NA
TGCAGCGTTGATCCAGGGCAGGATGGCTACACCTTC
CSVDPGQDGYTF
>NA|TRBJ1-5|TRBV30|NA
TGTGCCTGGGGAGGGGTGAGCAATCAGCCCCAGCATTTT
CAWGGVSNQPQHF
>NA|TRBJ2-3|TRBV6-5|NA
TGTGCCAGCAGTGACTTACCGCCCCAGCTAGGGCAGTATTTT
CASSDLPPQLGQYF
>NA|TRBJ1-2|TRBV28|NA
TGTGCCAGCAGTGGTGGCGGCTCCCCCCAACCTGGCTACACCTTC
CASSGGGSPQPGYTF
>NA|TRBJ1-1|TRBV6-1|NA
TGTGCCAGCAGTGAAGTTCTGGAAGCTTTCTTT
CASSEVLEAFF
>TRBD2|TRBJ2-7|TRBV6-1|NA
TGTGCCCTCAGGGAGGGGCCCTACGAGCAGTACTTC
CALREGPYEQYF
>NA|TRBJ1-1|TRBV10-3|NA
TGTGCCCACGGTCGGAGTATAAACACTGAAGCTTTCTTT
CAHGRSINTEAFF
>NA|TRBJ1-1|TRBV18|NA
TGTGCCAGCTCACCCACTACGGGGACTGAAGCTTTCTTT
CASSPTTGTEAFF
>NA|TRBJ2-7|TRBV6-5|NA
TGTGCCACTATTCGTCTGAACCTACCGGGCGAGCAGTACTTC
CATIRLNLPGEQYF
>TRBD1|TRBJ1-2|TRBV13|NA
TGTGCCAGCAGCGAAAGACAGGGTGAAGGAGGCTACACCTTC
CASSERQGEGGYTF
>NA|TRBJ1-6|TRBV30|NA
TGTGCCTGGAGTTCGGGACTTAATTCACCCCTCCACTTT
CAWSSGLNSPLHF
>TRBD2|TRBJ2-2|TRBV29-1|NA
TGCAGCGTTGAAGGTGGCGCGGGAGGCACCGGGGAGCTGTTTTTT
CSVEGGAGGTGELFF
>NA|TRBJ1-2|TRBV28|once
TGTGCCAGCTACTACTATGGCTACACCTTC
CASYYYGYTF
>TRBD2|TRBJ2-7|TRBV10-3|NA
TGTGCCACAGTAAGCGGGAGAGGGGCCTACGAGCAGTACTTC
CATVSGRGAYEQYF
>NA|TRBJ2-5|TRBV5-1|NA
TGCGCCAGCAGCCTATGGGAGCTACAAGAGACCCAGTACTTC
CASSLWELQETQYF
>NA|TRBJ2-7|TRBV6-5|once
TGTGCCAGCAGTCCCGGGAGTATCCACGAGCAGTACTTC
CASSPGSIHEQYF
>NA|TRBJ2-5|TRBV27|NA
TGTGCCAGCAGTTTATCGGCAGGATGGGAAGAGACCCAGTACTTC
CASSLSAGWEETQYF
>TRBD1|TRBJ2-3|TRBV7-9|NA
TGTGCCAGTGCCGGGACAGGGAGCACAGATACGCAGTATTTT
CASAGTGSTDTQYF
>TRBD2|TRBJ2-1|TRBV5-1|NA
TGCGCCAGCAGCTTGGAGGGGACTAGCGGGAGGGTCTACAATGAGCAGTTCTTC
CASSLEGTSGRVYNEQFF
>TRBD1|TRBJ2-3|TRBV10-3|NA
TGTGCCATCAGTGGGACAGGGAGCACAGATACGCAGTATTTT
CAISGTGSTDTQYF
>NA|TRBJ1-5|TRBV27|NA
TGTGCCAGCAGTTTCGGGGGGAGCAATCAGCCCCAGCATTTT
CASSFGGSNQPQHF
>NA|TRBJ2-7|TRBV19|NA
TGTGCCAGCGCGAGGACAGACTTTTACGAGCAGTACTTC
CASARTDFYEQYF
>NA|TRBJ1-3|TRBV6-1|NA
TGTGCCAGCAGTGAAGAGCTAGGAACTTATGGAAACACCATATATTTT
CASSEELGTYGNTIYF
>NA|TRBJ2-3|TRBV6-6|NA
TGTGCCAGCAGTTACTTCGGGACAGATACGCAGTATTTT
CASSYFGTDTQYF
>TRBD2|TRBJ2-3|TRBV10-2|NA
TGCGCCAGCGGGGACTTTAGCGGGAATATGGATACGCAGTATTTT
CASGDFSGNMDTQYF
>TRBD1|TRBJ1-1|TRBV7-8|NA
TGTGCCAGCAGCTTAGTGGACAGGGGGCGGAGCACTGAAGCTTTCTTT
CASSLVDRGRSTEAFF
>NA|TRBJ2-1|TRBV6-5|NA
TGTGCCAGCAGTCCCTCCTCCTACAATGAGCAGTTCTTC
CASSPSSYNEQFF
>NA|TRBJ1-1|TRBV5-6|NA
TGTGCCAGCAGCTTGGACTGGGACTCGGCTGAAGCTTTCTTT
CASSLDWDSAEAFF
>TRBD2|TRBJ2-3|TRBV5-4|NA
TGTGCCAGCTCTAGCGGGAGCACAGATACGCAGTATTTT
CASSSGSTDTQYF
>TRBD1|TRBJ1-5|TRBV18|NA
TGTGCCAGCTCACCTTCAGGGGGCTGGCAGCCCCAGCATTTT
CASSPSGGWQPQHF
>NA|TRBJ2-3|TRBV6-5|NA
TGTGCCAGCAGTTTCAACAGGGCAAGGGCAGATACGCAGTATTTT
CASSFNRARADTQYF
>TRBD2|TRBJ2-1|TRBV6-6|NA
TGTGCCAGCACCTCCGCGGCAGCGGGAGACTCGAATGAGCAGTTCTTC
CASTSAAAGDSNEQFF
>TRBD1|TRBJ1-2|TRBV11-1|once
TGTGCCAGCAGCCTCGAGGGGGCGGGGTACGATGGCTACACCTTC
CASSLEGAGYDGYTF
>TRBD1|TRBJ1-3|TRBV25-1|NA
TGTGCCAGCAGTGGGACAGGGGCCAACTCTGGAAACACCATATATTTT
CASSGTGANSGNTIYF
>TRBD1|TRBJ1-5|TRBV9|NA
TGTGCCAGCAGCGTAGATGCGACAGGGGCAGGTCAGCCCCAGCATTTT
CASSVDATGAGQPQHF
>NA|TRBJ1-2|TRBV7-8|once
TGTGCCAGCAGCTCATGGGCGTCTTATGGCTACACCTTC
CASSSWASYGYTF
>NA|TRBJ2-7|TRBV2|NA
TGTGCCAGCAGTGATAAGGACACCCAGTACTTC
CASSDKDTQYF
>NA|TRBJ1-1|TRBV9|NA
TGTGCCAGCAGCTCAGCGTCCCTGGGGAGGACTGAAGCTTTCTTT
CASSSASLGRTEAFF
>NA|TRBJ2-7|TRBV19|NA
TGTGCCAGTAGCATCACTAGCATGTACGAGCAGTACTTC
CASSITSMYEQYF
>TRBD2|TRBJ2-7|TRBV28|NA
TGTGCCAGCAGTACGGGACTAGCGGGATGGCAGTACTTC
CASSTGLAGWQYF
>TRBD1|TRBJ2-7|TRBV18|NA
TGTGCCAGCTCACCTCGACAGGGTTACTACGAGCAGTACTTC
CASSPRQGYYEQYF
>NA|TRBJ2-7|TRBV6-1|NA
TGTGCCAGCAGTGAATACGGACTTGACGCCTACGAGCAGTACTTC
CASSEYGLDAYEQYF
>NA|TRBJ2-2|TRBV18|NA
TGTGCCAGCTCACCAGGACAAGCGAACACCGGGGAGCTGTTTTTT
CASSPGQANTGELFF
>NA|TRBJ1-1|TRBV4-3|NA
TGCGCCAGCAGCCAAGATTTAGAGACAAAAAGGGCTTTCTTT
CASSQDLETKRAFF
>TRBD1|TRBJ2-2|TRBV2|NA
TGTGCCAGCAGGGAAAGGACAGGGGGATTCACCGGGGAGCTGTTTTTT
CASRERTGGFTGELFF
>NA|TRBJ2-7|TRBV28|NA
TGTGCCAGCGTCAGCGGCTCCGGGCAGTACTTC
CASVSGSGQYF
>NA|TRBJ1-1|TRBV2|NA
TGTGCCAGCAGTGCCGCGGTTCGGGACACTGAAGCTTTCTTT
CASSAAVRDTEAFF
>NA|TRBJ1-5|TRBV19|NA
TGTGCCAGTAGTCAAACCAGGTTAAGCAATCAGCCCCAGCATTTT
CASSQTRLSNQPQHF
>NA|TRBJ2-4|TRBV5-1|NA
TGCGCCAGCAGCTTGGACGGGAGTTTGGCCAAAAACATTCAGTACTTC
CASSLDGSLAKNIQYF